This TCR beta chain was sequenced in a study of blood T cell repertoires in COVID-19. Looking at the study overall: Samples came from the United States, Italy and Spain, spanning acute and convalescent COVID-19. In each case, the material was cDNA or gDNA derived from T cells, B-cell-depleted T cells, or PBMCs.

Study processing details: Estimates of nucleated cell counts were drawn from the amplification of reference gene primers. The table came from immunoSEQ multiplex PCR; TCRdb's copy has only in-frame clones and leaves some out. That table furnishes V, J and clone size, whereas the DNA furnished D and trimming. The table has some 670,000 clones, more than 80% seen once. This TCR derives from a woman under 30 with acute or convalescent COVID-19. The sequenced sample was peripheral blood.

The CDR3 spells CASSQEGLPTAKNIQYF. The CDR3 DNA reads as TGCGCCAGCAGCCAAGAAGGACTCCCAACAGCCAAAAACATTCAGTACTTC. This rearrangement joins TRBV4-1 to TRBJ2-4; possibly TRBD2 for D (5 bases). This CDR3 has 17 residues. Germline V gene sequence: CDR1 MGHRA, CDR2 YSYEKL. With 0 bases removed from V and 0 bases from J, the gap between germline ends came to 12 bases.